This T cell receptor (beta chain) was documented in a study of CD8+CD57+ T cells in acquired aplastic anemia. This CDR3 is built from 15 residues. Germline V gene data show CDR1 as SGHAT and CDR2 as FQNNGV. Notes on this clonotype: An end of the junction does not agree with germline; a read error may underlie this.

TCR beta VDJ and CDR3 were profiled, and genomic DNA was the template. TCRdb itself ran the reads through MiXCR, one entry per CDR3 protein. The sample carries some 200,000 distinct CDR3 sequences, about 37% recorded once. The rearrangement uses TRBV11-2 and TRBJ2-1; the match to TRBD2 covers 9 bases. This TCR was recovered from a human donor in good health, serving as a control. Sequenced: sorted CD4+, CD8+, or CD8+CD57+ T cells (not recorded which) from PBMCs. CDR3 coding DNA: TGTGCCAGCAGCCACAGTGGCGGGGGGGGCGGTGAGCGGTTCTTC. It is translated as CASSHSGGGGGERFF. The full variable domain, rest sourced from reference TRBV11-2 and TRBJ2-1, is EAGVAQSPRYKIIEKRQSVAFWCNPISGHATLYWYQQILGQGPKLLIQFQNNGVVDDSQLPKDRFSAERLKGVDSTLKIQPAKLEDSAVYLCASSHSGGGGGERFFGPGTRLTVL.